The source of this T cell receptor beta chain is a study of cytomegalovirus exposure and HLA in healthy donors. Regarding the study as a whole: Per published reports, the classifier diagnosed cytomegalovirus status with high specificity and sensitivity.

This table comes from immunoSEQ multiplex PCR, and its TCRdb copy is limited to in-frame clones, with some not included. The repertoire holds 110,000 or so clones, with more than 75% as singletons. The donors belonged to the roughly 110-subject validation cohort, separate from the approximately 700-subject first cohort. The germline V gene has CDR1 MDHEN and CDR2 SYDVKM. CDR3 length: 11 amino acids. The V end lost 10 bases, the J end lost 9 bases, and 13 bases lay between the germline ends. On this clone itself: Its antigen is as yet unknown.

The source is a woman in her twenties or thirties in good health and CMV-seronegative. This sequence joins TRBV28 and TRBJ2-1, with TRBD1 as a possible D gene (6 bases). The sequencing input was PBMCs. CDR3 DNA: TGTGCCACACAGGGCTGGGTTGAGCAGTTCTTC. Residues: CATQGWVEQFF. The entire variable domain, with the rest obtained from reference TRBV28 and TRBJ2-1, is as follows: DVKVTQSSRYLVKRTGEKVFLECVQDMDHENMFWYRQDPGLGLRLIYFSYDVKMKEKGDIPEGYSVSREKKERFSLILESASTNQTSMYLCATQGWVEQFFGPGTRLTVL.